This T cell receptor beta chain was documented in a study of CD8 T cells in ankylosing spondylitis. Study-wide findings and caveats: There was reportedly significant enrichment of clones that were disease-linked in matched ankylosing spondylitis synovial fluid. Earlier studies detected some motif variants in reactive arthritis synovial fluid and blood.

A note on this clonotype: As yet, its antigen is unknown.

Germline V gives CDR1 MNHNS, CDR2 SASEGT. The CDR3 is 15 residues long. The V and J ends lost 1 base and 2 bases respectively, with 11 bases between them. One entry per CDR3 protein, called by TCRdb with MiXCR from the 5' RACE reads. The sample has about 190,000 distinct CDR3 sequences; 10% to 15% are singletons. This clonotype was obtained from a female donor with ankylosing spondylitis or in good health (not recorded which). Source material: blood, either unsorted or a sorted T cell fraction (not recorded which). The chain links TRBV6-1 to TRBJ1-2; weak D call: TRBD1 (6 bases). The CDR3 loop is CASSEVAGANYGYTF. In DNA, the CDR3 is TGTGCCAGCAGTGAAGTTGCAGGGGCAAACTATGGCTACACCTTC.